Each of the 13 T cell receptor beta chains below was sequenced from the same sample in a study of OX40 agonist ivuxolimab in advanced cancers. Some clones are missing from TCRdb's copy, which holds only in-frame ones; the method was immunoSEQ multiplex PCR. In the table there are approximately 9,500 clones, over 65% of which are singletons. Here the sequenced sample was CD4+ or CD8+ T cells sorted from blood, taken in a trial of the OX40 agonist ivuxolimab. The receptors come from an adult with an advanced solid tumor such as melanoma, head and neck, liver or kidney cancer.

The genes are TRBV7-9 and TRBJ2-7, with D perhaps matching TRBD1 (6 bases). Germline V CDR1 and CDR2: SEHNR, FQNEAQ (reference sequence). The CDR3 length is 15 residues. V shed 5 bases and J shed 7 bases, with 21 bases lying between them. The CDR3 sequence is CASSQLQGIRREQYF. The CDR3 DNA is TGTGCCAGCAGCCAATTACAGGGAATTCGTCGAGAGCAGTACTTC.

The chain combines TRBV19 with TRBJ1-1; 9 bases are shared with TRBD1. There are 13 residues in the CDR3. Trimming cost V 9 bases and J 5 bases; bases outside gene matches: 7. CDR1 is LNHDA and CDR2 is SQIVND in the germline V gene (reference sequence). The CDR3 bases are TGTGCCAGCCGAACCGGGACAGGGACTGAAGCTTTCTTT. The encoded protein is CASRTGTGTEAFF. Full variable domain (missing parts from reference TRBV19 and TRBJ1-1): DGGITQSPKYLFRKEGQNVTLSCEQNLNHDAMYWYRQDPGQGLRLIYYSQIVNDFQKGDIAEGYSVSREKKESFPLTVTSAQKNPTAFYLCASRTGTGTEAFFGQGTRLTVV.

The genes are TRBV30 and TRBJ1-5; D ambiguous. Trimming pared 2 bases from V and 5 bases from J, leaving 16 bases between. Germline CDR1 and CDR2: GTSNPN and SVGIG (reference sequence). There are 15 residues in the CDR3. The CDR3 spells CAWSMGYGVDQPQHF. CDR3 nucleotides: TGTGCCTGGAGTATGGGCTACGGGGTCGATCAGCCCCAGCATTTT.

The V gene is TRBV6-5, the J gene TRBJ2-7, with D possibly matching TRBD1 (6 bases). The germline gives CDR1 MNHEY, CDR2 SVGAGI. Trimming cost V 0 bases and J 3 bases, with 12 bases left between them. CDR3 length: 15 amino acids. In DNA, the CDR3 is TGTGCCAGCAGTTACTCTAGGGACATACTCTACGAGCAGTACTTC. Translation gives CASSYSRDILYEQYF.

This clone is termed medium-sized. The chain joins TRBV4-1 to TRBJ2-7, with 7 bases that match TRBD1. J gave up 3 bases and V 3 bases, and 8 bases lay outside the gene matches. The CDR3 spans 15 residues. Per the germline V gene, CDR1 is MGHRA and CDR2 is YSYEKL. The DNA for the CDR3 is TGCGCCAGCAGCCAGGAAAGGGGGCAGGGCTACGAGCAGTACTTC. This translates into CASSQERGQGYEQYF.

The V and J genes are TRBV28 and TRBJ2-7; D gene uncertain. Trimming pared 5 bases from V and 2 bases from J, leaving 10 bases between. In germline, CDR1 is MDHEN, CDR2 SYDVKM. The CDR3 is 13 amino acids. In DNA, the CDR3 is TGTGCCAGCAGTCTCACTCTTACCTACGAGCAGTACTTC. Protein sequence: CASSLTLTYEQYF.

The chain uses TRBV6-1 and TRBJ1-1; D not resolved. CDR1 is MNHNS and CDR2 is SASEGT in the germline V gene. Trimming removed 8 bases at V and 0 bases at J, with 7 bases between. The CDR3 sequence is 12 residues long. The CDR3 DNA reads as TGTGCCAGCCTTGATATGAACACTGAAGCTTTCTTT. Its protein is CASLDMNTEAFF.

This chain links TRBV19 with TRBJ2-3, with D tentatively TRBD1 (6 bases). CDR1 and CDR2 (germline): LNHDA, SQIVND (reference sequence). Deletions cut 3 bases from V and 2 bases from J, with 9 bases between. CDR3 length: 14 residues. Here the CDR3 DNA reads TGTGCCAGTAGTATTCAGGGGCTCACAGATACGCAGTATTTT. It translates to CASSIQGLTDTQYF.

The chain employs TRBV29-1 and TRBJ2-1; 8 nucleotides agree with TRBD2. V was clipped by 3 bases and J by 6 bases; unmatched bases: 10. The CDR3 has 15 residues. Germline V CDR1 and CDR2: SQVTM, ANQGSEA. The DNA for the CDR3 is TGCAGCGTTGAGGGGCGGGCGGGAGGACCCAATGAGCAGTTCTTC. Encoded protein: CSVEGRAGGPNEQFF.

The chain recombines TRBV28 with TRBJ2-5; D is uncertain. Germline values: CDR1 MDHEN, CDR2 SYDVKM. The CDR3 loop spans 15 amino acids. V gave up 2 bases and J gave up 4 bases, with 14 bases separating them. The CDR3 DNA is TGTGCCAGCAGTTTAAAAGGGAACGGTGGAGAGACCCAGTACTTC. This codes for CASSLKGNGGETQYF.

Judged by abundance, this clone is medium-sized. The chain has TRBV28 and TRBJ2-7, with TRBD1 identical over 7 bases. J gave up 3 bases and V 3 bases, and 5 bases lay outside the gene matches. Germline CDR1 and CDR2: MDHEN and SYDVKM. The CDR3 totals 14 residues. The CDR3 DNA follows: TGTGCCAGCAGTTTTACAGGGGATTTCTACGAGCAGTACTTC. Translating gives CASSFTGDFYEQYF. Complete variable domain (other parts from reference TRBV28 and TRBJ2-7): DVKVTQSSRYLVKRTGEKVFLECVQDMDHENMFWYRQDPGLGLRLIYFSYDVKMKEKGDIPEGYSVSREKKERFSLILESASTNQTSMYLCASSFTGDFYEQYFGPGTRLTVT.

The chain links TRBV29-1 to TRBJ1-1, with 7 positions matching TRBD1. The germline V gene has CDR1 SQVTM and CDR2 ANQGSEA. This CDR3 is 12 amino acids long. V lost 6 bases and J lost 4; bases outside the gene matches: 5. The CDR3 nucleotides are TGCAGCGTGATACAGGGGACCACTGAAGCTTTCTTT. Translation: CSVIQGTTEAFF.

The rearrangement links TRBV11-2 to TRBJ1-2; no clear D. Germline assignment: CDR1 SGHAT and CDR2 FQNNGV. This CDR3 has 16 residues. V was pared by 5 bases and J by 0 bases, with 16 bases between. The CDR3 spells CASSPPPGLANYGYTF. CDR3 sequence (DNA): TGTGCCAGCAGCCCCCCTCCGGGATTAGCTAACTATGGCTACACCTTC.